This T cell receptor beta chain was identified in a study of cytomegalovirus exposure and HLA in healthy donors. 60 Vbeta and 13 Jbeta primers were used in PCR. Clones were read by immunoSEQ multiplex PCR, and TCRdb kept only the in-frame ones, dropping some. The data hold 120,000 to 150,000 clones, with around 80% observed a single time. The sequenced sample was PBMCs. The source of this sequence is a man aged 40-55 years in good health and CMV-seronegative.

CDR3 protein: CASSDRGRETQYF. Written as DNA, the CDR3 is TGTGCCAGCAGTGACCGGGGTCGAGAGACCCAGTACTTC. V is TRBV6-1 and J is TRBJ2-5; D may be TRBD2 (5 bases). The germline CDR1 and CDR2 sequences are MNHNS and SASEGT. The CDR3 is 13 amino acids. Trimming stripped 3 bases from V and 4 bases from J, with 9 bases between.